This T cell receptor (beta chain) was recorded in a study of blood T cells in healthy people across ages. This clonotype has a single count. Then a second PCR, running roughly 7 to 11 cycles, was carried out with a sample-barcoded 5' primer and a J-beta primer mix. TCRdb re-called the 5' RACE reads with MiXCR, one entry per CDR3 protein. The sample has about 1.6 million distinct CDR3 sequences; about 31% are singletons. The sample comprised blood. The source of this sequence is a woman aged 25 to 45 in good health.

The CDR3, as DNA: TGTGCCAGCAGTTTGGCAGGGTCCGCTAGTGAGCAGTACTTC. Translated, it gives CASSLAGSASEQYF. This rearrangement joins TRBV28 to TRBJ2-7, with D possibly TRBD1 on 5 matching bases. V was shortened by 3 bases and J by 7 bases, with 16 bases between the two germline ends. CDR1 is MDHEN, CDR2 SYDVKM, per germline. CDR3 length equals 14 residues.